A single sample is the source of the 8 T cell receptor beta chains below, sequenced in a study of CD8 T cells in ankylosing spondylitis. One entry per CDR3 protein, called by TCRdb with MiXCR from the 5' RACE reads. This table holds a few hundred thousand distinct CDR3 sequences, 18% found once. What was sequenced was blood, either unsorted or a sorted T cell fraction (not recorded which). The receptors here all came from a male donor with ankylosing spondylitis or in good health (not recorded which).

This clonotype was counted only a few times. The chain joins TRBV3-1 to TRBJ2-7, with 11 bases aligning to TRBD2. In germline, CDR1 is LGHDT, CDR2 YNNKEL (reference sequence). The CDR3 covers 15 residues. V was clipped by 4 bases and J by 3 bases; unmatched bases: 5. CDR3 sequence reads: CASSRGTSGFYEQYF. In DNA form, the CDR3 reads TGTGCCAGCAGCCGAGGGACTAGCGGTTTCTACGAGCAGTACTTC.

The rearrangement links TRBV20-1 to TRBJ2-7; TRBD2 agrees at 13 bases. CDR1 DFQATT and CDR2 SNEGSKA come from the germline V gene (reference sequence). CDR3 size: 15 residues. Trimming removed 5 bases from V and 4 bases from J; junction bases left unmatched: 8. CDR3: CSASGLAGVKYEQYF. The CDR3 DNA sequence: TGCAGTGCTTCCGGACTAGCGGGAGTAAAGTACGAGCAGTACTTC.

The rearrangement uses TRBV7-2 and TRBJ1-3; D unclear. The CDR3 extends over 14 amino acids. V lost 2 bases to trimming and J lost 3 bases, with 8 bases between them. Per the germline V gene, CDR1 is SGHTA and CDR2 is FQGNSA. CDR3: CASSLWLVGNTIYF. The CDR3 region has the DNA TGTGCCAGCAGCTTATGGCTGGTTGGAAACACCATATATTTT. Full variable domain (outside the CDR3, taken from reference TRBV7-2 and TRBJ1-3): GAGVSQSPSNKVTEKGKDVELRCDPISGHTALYWYRQSLGQGLEFLIYFQGNSAPDKSGLPSDRFSAERTGGSVSTLTIQRTQQEDSAVYLCASSLWLVGNTIYFGEGSWLTVV.

The chain joins TRBV6-5 to TRBJ2-4; perhaps TRBD1 as D (6 bases). Trimming took 2 bases from V and 2 from J, leaving 7 bases between them. CDR1 is MNHEY, CDR2 SVGAGI, per germline. This CDR3 has 14 residues. CDR3 sequence: CASSYDRSKNIQYF. CDR3 coding DNA: TGTGCCAGCAGTTACGACAGGTCCAAAAACATTCAGTACTTC.

This clonotype has a handful of counts. The CDR3 loop is CASSLWGTTSGREVVFF. Written as DNA, the CDR3 is TGTGCCAGCAGCTTGTGGGGGACGACTAGCGGGAGGGAGGTAGTGTTCTTC. V gene TRBV5-5 combines with J gene TRBJ2-1, with 14 bases matching TRBD2. The germline gives CDR1 SGHKS, CDR2 YYEKEE (reference sequence). V shed 1 base, J shed 15 bases, and the junction held 15 bases outside the gene matches. CDR3 length equals 17 residues.

In DNA form, the CDR3 reads TGTGCCAGCAGCCAAGGAGTACTAGCGGGAGGGCCTGTCAACGAGCAGTACTTC. It yields the protein CASSQGVLAGGPVNEQYF. The gene calls are TRBV4-2 and TRBJ2-7, with 13 bases that match TRBD2. CDR1 is LGHNA, CDR2 YNFKEQ, per germline. The CDR3 spans 18 residues. The trim removed 1 base at V and 5 bases at J, leaving 11 bases unmatched.

This sequence joins TRBV29-1 and TRBJ2-2; D is unclear. The V end was cut by 3 bases, the J end by 2 bases, with 10 bases between. This CDR3 spans 14 amino acids. The germline CDR1 and CDR2 sequences are SQVTM and ANQGSEA. For the CDR3, the DNA is TGCAGCGTTGATGGCGGCTTAAACACCGGGGAGCTGTTTTTT. Encoded protein: CSVDGGLNTGELFF.

The V gene is TRBV11-2, the J gene TRBJ2-1; D gene uncertain. Germline V gene sequence: CDR1 SGHAT, CDR2 FQNNGV. The CDR3 runs to 16 residues. The ends were cut back, 4 bases at V and 0 bases at J, with 13 bases in the middle. The CDR3 DNA is TGTGCCAGCAGCTCACCGACAAACCCCTCCTACAATGAGCAGTTCTTC. Amino acids: CASSSPTNPSYNEQFF. Drawing the rest from reference TRBV11-2 and TRBJ2-1, the complete variable domain is EAGVAQSPRYKIIEKRQSVAFWCNPISGHATLYWYQQILGQGPKLLIQFQNNGVVDDSQLPKDRFSAERLKGVDSTLKIQPAKLEDSAVYLCASSSPTNPSYNEQFFGPGTRLTVL.